Shown below are 25 T cell receptor beta chains from a single sample sequenced in a study of follicular helper T cells after annual influenza vaccination. Time point indicated: 2015-2016 season, 7 days after influenza vaccination. The protocol was immunoSEQ multiplex PCR, while the TCRdb copy is restricted to in-frame clones and leaves out a portion. This table holds over 6,000 clones, almost 85% found once. This material consisted of CXCR5- memory CD4+ T cells sorted from blood, taken 7 days after influenza vaccination. Source of these receptors: an adult who received the influenza vaccine.

The chain links TRBV19 to TRBJ2-2, with 11 bases lining up with TRBD1. The CDR3 spans 15 residues. In germline, CDR1 is LNHDA, CDR2 SQIVND (reference sequence). Trimming at V came to 6 bases and at J to 4 bases, leaving 4 bases not matched to a gene. CDR3 in DNA: TGTGCCAGTAGGGAGGGACAGGGGGTCACCGGGGAGCTGTTTTTT. Translated: CASREGQGVTGELFF.

The chain is built from TRBV19 and TRBJ1-1, with D unresolved. The CDR3 totals 11 residues. Per the germline V gene, CDR1 is LNHDA and CDR2 is SQIVND (reference sequence). Between the trimmed V and J ends, which lost 7 bases and 1 base, there was a span of 4 bases. The CDR3 DNA reads as TGTGCCAGTAAAGGGAACACTGAAGCTTTCTTT. This translates into CASKGNTEAFF.

The V gene is TRBV28, the J gene TRBJ1-1, with a possible D match to TRBD1 (6 bases). The CDR3 runs 11 residues. Trimming cost V 10 bases and J 8 bases, with 14 bases left between them. CDR1 is MDHEN and CDR2 is SYDVKM in the germline V gene. Here the CDR3 reads CATQPRGEAFF. The CDR3 DNA is TGTGCCACCCAACCTAGGGGGGAAGCTTTCTTT.

The gene calls are TRBV28 and TRBJ2-2; D perhaps matches TRBD1 (6 bases). V gave up 7 bases and J gave up 0 bases, with 9 bases separating them. Germline-derived CDR1 and CDR2 are MDHEN and SYDVKM. The length of the CDR3 is 14 residues. The CDR3 bases are TGTGCCAGCACCCGGACAGCGAACACCGGGGAGCTGTTTTTT. Amino acids: CASTRTANTGELFF. Based on the CDR3 plus reference TRBV28 and TRBJ2-2, the full variable domain is DVKVTQSSRYLVKRTGEKVFLECVQDMDHENMFWYRQDPGLGLRLIYFSYDVKMKEKGDIPEGYSVSREKKERFSLILESASTNQTSMYLCASTRTANTGELFFGEGSRLTVL.

V and J are TRBV4-1 and TRBJ2-7; a weak D match, TRBD2 (5 bases). This CDR3 contains 16 residues. Looked up from germline, CDR1 is MGHRA and CDR2 is YSYEKL. V dropped 0 bases and J dropped 1 base, with 13 bases sitting between them. CDR3 sequence: CASSQESGLGSYEQYF. The DNA of the CDR3 is TGCGCCAGCAGCCAAGAATCGGGGTTGGGGTCCTACGAGCAGTACTTC.

The rearrangement links TRBV5-5 to TRBJ2-7, with D possibly being TRBD2 (6 bases). CDR1 is SGHKS, CDR2 YYEKEE, per germline (reference sequence). CDR3 length: 14 residues. V dropped 4 bases and J dropped 11 bases, with 22 bases sitting between them. CDR3 DNA: TGTGCCAGCAGCCACCGCGTAGCGGAGATACAGAAGTACTTC. Encoded protein: CASSHRVAEIQKYF.

The chain couples TRBV28 to TRBJ2-7; D call uncertain. Trimming removed 1 base at V and 3 bases at J, with 4 bases between. The V gene's germline CDR1 is MDHEN and CDR2 SYDVKM. This CDR3 region has 12 residues. The CDR3 loop reads CASSLSGYEQYF. DNA of the CDR3: TGTGCCAGCAGTTTATCGGGCTACGAGCAGTACTTC.

The gene calls are TRBV11-2 and TRBJ2-1, with 7 nucleotides matching TRBD2. There are 15 residues in the CDR3. Germline V gene sequence: CDR1 SGHAT, CDR2 FQNNGV. The trim removed 1 base at V and 7 bases at J, leaving 7 bases unmatched. Written as DNA, the CDR3 is TGTGCCAGCAGCTTAGCCCACATGGGGGGGAATGAGCAGTTCTTC. It yields the protein CASSLAHMGGNEQFF.

The gene calls are TRBV2 and TRBJ2-7, with no clear D. The length of the CDR3 is 14 residues. V was shortened by 2 bases and J by 3 bases, with 11 bases between the two germline ends. Germline V gene data show CDR1 as SNHLY and CDR2 as FYNNEI. The CDR3 DNA follows: TGTGCCAGCAGTGAAAGGCGGATAAGCTACGAGCAGTACTTC. Protein sequence: CASSERRISYEQYF.

The gene calls are TRBV6-6 and TRBJ1-6, with D tentatively TRBD1 (6 bases). With 5 bases removed from V and 6 bases from J, the gap between germline ends came to 14 bases. Germline V gives CDR1 MNHNY, CDR2 SVGAGI (reference sequence). This CDR3 is 15 amino acids long. In nucleotides, the CDR3 is TGTGCCAGCAGTCAAATACAGGGTCTTAATTCACCCCTCCACTTT. It encodes CASSQIQGLNSPLHF.

This chain links TRBV19 with TRBJ2-1; TRBD1 matches at 9 bases. CDR3 size: 16 residues. V shed 5 bases, J shed 7 bases, and the junction held 12 bases outside the gene matches. Looked up from germline, CDR1 is LNHDA and CDR2 is SQIVND (reference sequence). The CDR3 is CASSRPGTGRRNEQFF. CDR3 in DNA: TGTGCCAGTAGTCGCCCCGGGACAGGGAGACGGAATGAGCAGTTCTTC.

The rearrangement links TRBV30 to TRBJ1-2; 8 bases align to TRBD1. CDR3 length: 13 residues. V shed 4 bases and J 7 bases; nucleotides not matched to a gene: 8. Germline V CDR1 and CDR2: GTSNPN, SVGIG (reference sequence). The CDR3 sequence is CAWTQTGAFGYTF. In nucleotides, the CDR3 is TGTGCCTGGACCCAGACAGGGGCTTTTGGCTACACCTTC.

The chain carries TRBV6-1 and TRBJ2-1; 9 nucleotides agree with TRBD1. Germline V gene data show CDR1 as MNHNS and CDR2 as SASEGT. Trimming cost V 4 bases and J 1 base; bases outside gene matches: 11. CDR3 size: 18 residues. Here the CDR3 reads CASSGDPPGQGSYNEQFF. The CDR3 nucleotides are TGTGCCAGCAGTGGTGACCCTCCGGGACAGGGATCCTACAATGAGCAGTTCTTC.

The rearrangement uses TRBV5-4 and TRBJ2-3, with D perhaps TRBD1 (6 bases). Between the trimmed V and J ends, which lost 5 bases and 4 bases, there was a span of 17 bases. CDR3 length equals 15 residues. CDR1 and CDR2 (germline): SGHNT, YYREEE (reference sequence). CDR3 nucleotides: TGTGCCAGCAGACCCCAGGGGAAGACCCCAGATACGCAGTATTTT. Its protein product is CASRPQGKTPDTQYF.

The rearrangement uses TRBV10-2 and TRBJ2-3; no firm D call. Trimming pared 8 bases from V and 2 bases from J, leaving 8 bases between. Germline V gene data show CDR1 as WSHSY and CDR2 as SAAADI. The CDR3 extends over 12 amino acids. The CDR3 DNA sequence: TGCGCCAGCGGCGAGACCACAGATACGCAGTATTTT. It specifies CASGETTDTQYF.

The chain is built from TRBV15 and TRBJ1-1; D ambiguous. Germline V CDR1 and CDR2: LNHNV, YYDKDF (reference sequence). This CDR3 is built from 13 residues. With 0 bases removed from V and 0 bases from J, the gap between germline ends came to 2 bases. The CDR3 coding sequence is TGTGCCACCAGCAGAGAGTTGAACACTGAAGCTTTCTTT. Translating it yields CATSRELNTEAFF.

The chain joins TRBV5-4 to TRBJ2-3, with D tentatively TRBD1 (6 bases). This CDR3 spans 14 amino acids. V lost 0 bases and J 4 bases, leaving 9 bases between the germline ends. Germline V gene lookup returns CDR1 SGHNT and CDR2 YYREEE (reference sequence). The DNA of the CDR3 is TGTGCCAGCAGCTTGGAGCAGGGGTCAGATACGCAGTATTTT. Amino acid sequence: CASSLEQGSDTQYF. Full variable domain (missing parts from reference TRBV5-4 and TRBJ2-3): ETGVTQSPTHLIKTRGQQVTLRCSSQSGHNTVSWYQQALGQGPQFIFQYYREEENGRGNFPPRFSGLQFPNYSSELNVNALELDDSALYLCASSLEQGSDTQYFGPGTRLTVL.

V gene TRBV30 combines with J gene TRBJ1-1; no clear D gene. The CDR3 runs 12 residues. V was trimmed by 2 bases and J by 4 bases, leaving 8 bases between them. Looked up from germline, CDR1 is GTSNPN and CDR2 is SVGIG (reference sequence). The CDR3 DNA reads as TGTGCCTGGAGTACCGTCCCCACTGAAGCTTTCTTT. This encodes CAWSTVPTEAFF.

This rearrangement joins TRBV30 to TRBJ1-1; possible D gene TRBD1, 6 bases. Germline CDR1 is GTSNPN and CDR2 is SVGIG (reference sequence). V dropped 4 bases and J dropped 4 bases, with 16 bases sitting between them. The CDR3 totals 14 residues. CDR3 DNA: TGTGCCTGGAAGGTATTACGGGGGGCCACTGAAGCTTTCTTT. Protein sequence: CAWKVLRGATEAFF.

The V gene is TRBV6-6, the J gene TRBJ1-4; D unclear. CDR3 length equals 13 residues. Trimming took off 2 bases at V and 7 bases at J, with 8 bases between the two ends. Germline CDR1 MNHNY, CDR2 SVGAGI (reference sequence). CDR3: CASSYKDREKLFF. The CDR3 coding sequence is TGTGCCAGCAGTTACAAGGACCGTGAAAAACTGTTTTTT.

The rearrangement links TRBV7-9 to TRBJ1-1, with 8 bases matching TRBD1. CDR3 length equals 16 residues. V was pared by 2 bases and J by 5 bases, with 10 bases of the junction left unmatched. The germline V gene encodes CDR1 SEHNR and CDR2 FQNEAQ (reference sequence). The CDR3 DNA sequence: TGTGCCAGCAGCTTAAGCCCCGGGACAGGAAAAACTGAAGCTTTCTTT. It codes for CASSLSPGTGKTEAFF.

A single count supports this clone. At one end, the junction sequence differs from germline, possibly due to a read error. The V gene is TRBV28, the J gene TRBJ2-3; D not resolved. Germline CDR1 and CDR2: MDHEN and SYDVKM. This CDR3 comprises 13 residues. CDR3 bases: TGTGCCAGCGCCGGCAGAAGCCCAGATACTCAGTATTTT. Translated: CASAGRSPDTQYF.

The chain carries TRBV10-3 and TRBJ2-3, with 9 nucleotides matching TRBD1. V gave up 6 bases and J gave up 4 bases; unmatched junction bases: 5. Looked up from germline, CDR1 is ENHRY and CDR2 is SYGVKD. The CDR3 covers 14 residues. CDR3 protein: CAIRTDRGADTQYF. The CDR3 nucleotides are TGTGCCATCAGGACGGACAGGGGTGCAGATACGCAGTATTTT.

The V call is TRBV6-4, the J call TRBJ1-1; D uncertain. The V end was cut by 0 bases, the J end by 3 bases, with 20 bases between. This CDR3 spans 18 amino acids. Per germline, CDR1 MRHNA and CDR2 SNTAGT. The CDR3 here is CASSDSKSAPEGDTEAFF. CDR3 nucleotide sequence: TGTGCCAGCAGTGACTCGAAATCGGCGCCCGAAGGAGACACTGAAGCTTTCTTT.

V is TRBV28 and J is TRBJ1-4; D is unclear. Germline V gene data show CDR1 as MDHEN and CDR2 as SYDVKM. Between the trimmed V and J ends, which lost 4 bases and 3 bases, there was a span of 15 bases. The CDR3 has 16 amino acids. CDR3: CASSSLTKLANEKLFF. As DNA, the CDR3 is TGTGCCAGCAGTTCCCTTACGAAGTTGGCTAATGAAAAACTGTTTTTT. Together with reference TRBV28 and TRBJ1-4, the CDR3 gives the full variable domain: DVKVTQSSRYLVKRTGEKVFLECVQDMDHENMFWYRQDPGLGLRLIYFSYDVKMKEKGDIPEGYSVSREKKERFSLILESASTNQTSMYLCASSSLTKLANEKLFFGSGTQLSVL.